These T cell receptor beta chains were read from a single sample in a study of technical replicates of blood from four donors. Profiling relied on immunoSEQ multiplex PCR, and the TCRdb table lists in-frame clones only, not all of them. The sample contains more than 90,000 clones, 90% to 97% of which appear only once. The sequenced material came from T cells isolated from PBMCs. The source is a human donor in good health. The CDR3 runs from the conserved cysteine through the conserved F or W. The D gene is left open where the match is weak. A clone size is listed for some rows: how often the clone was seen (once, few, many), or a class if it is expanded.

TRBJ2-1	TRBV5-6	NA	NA	TGTGCCAGCAGCTTTCCGGCCAGGGAACTTTTTAATGAGCAGTTCTTC	CASSFPARELFNEQFF
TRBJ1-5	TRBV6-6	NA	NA	TGTGCCAGCAGTTACGAAAGCGATCAGCCCCAGCATTTT	CASSYESDQPQHF
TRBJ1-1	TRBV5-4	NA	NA	TGTGCCAGCAGCTTTAACAGGGAGTTGAACACTGAAGCTTTCTTT	CASSFNRELNTEAFF
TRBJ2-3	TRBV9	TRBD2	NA	TGTGCCAGCAGCGACGGGGGAGGGCCGGTCACAGATACGCAGTATTTT	CASSDGGGPVTDTQYF
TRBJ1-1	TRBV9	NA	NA	TGTGCCAGCAGCGTAGGGGGGGGTTGGGACACTGAAGCTTTCTTT	CASSVGGGWDTEAFF
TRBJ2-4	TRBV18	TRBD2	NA	TGTGCCAGCTCACCTGGGCTGGGACTAGCGGGAGGGACTAGAAACATTCAGTACTTC	CASSPGLGLAGGTRNIQYF
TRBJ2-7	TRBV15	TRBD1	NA	TGTGCCACGGGAGGACAGGGGGCCTACGAGCAGTACTTC	CATGGQGAYEQYF
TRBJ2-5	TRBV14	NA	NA	TGTGCCAGCAGCCAAGAGATCACAGGCCAGACCCAGTACTTC	CASSQEITGQTQYF
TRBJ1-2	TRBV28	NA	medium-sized	TGTGCCAGCAGTTACCCAGAGGGTAACTATGGCTACACCTTC	CASSYPEGNYGYTF
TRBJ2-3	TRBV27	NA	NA	TGTGCCAGCAGTTTAGGTACTTCGGGGCAGTATTTT	CASSLGTSGQYF
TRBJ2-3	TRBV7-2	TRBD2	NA	TGTGCCAGCAGCCTACGGACTAGCAGAGATACGCAGTATTTT	CASSLRTSRDTQYF
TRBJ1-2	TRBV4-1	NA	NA	TGCGCCAGCAGCCCATTAAACGGGGGGAACTATGGCTACACCTTC	CASSPLNGGNYGYTF
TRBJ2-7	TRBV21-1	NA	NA	TGTGCCAGCATGCTAGCCGGGGCCGGGGACAGTCCCTCCTACGAGCAGTACTTC	CASMLAGAGDSPSYEQYF
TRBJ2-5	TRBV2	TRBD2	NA	TGTGCCAGCAGGGGGACTAGCGGGAGGGCCGGGGAGACCCAGTACTTC	CASRGTSGRAGETQYF
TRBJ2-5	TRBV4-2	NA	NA	TGTGCCAGCAGCCAAGAGGGCTACCAAGAGACCCAGTACTTC	CASSQEGYQETQYF
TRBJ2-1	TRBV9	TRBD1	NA	TGTGCCAGCAGCGTCGATCAACTGACAGGGTTGAACAATGAGCAGTTCTTC	CASSVDQLTGLNNEQFF
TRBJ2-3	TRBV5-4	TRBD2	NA	TGTGCCAGCAGCGCTGACAGGGCCATGGCGGGAGGGCCGTCAGATACGCAGTATTTT	CASSADRAMAGGPSDTQYF
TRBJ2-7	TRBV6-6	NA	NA	TGTGCCAGCCACCAGGGCAACGAGCAGTACTTC	CASHQGNEQYF
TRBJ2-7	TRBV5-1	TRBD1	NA	TGCGCCAGCAGCGGAACAGGGGGCTTAAACTACGAGCAGTACTTC	CASSGTGGLNYEQYF
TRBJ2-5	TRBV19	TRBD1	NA	TGTGCCAGTAGTCCAGGGACAGGGTACCAAGAGACCCAGTACTTC	CASSPGTGYQETQYF
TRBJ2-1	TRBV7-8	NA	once	TGTGCCAGCAGCTTAGCGTCAGGCGAGCAGTTCTTC	CASSLASGEQFF
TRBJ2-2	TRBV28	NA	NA	TGTGCCAGCAGTTCCGGGACACTATACACCGGGGAGCTGTTTTTT	CASSSGTLYTGELFF
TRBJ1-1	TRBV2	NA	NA	TGTGCCAGCCTAGAGGGCGGACGGAAGAACACTGAAGCTTTCTTT	CASLEGGRKNTEAFF
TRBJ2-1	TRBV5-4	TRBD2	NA	TGTGCCAGCAGCTATGAGCGGGAGGGCCTTTATGAGCAGTTCTTC	CASSYEREGLYEQFF
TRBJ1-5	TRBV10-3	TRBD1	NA	TGTGCCATCAGTGCTTCCCGGGACAGAAATCAGCCCCAGCATTTT	CAISASRDRNQPQHF
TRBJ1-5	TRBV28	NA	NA	TGTGCCAGCAGTTTACGGGGTCTAGCCCTCAATCAGCCCCAGCATTTT	CASSLRGLALNQPQHF
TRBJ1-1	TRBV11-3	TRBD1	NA	TGTGCCAGCAGCCTAATTTTCGGAGGCGCGGGACAGCTTTTTGAAGCTTTCTTT	CASSLIFGGAGQLFEAFF
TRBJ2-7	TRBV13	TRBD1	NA	TGTGCCAGCAGCTTCAGGGGGGAGCAGTACTTC	CASSFRGEQYF
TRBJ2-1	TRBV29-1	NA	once	TGCAGCGTTGATACAGGACTATACAATGAGCAGTTCTTC	CSVDTGLYNEQFF
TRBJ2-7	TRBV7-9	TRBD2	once	TGTGCCAGCAGCTTAGCGGGAGGGCCTTCCTACGAGCAGTACTTC	CASSLAGGPSYEQYF
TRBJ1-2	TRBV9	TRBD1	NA	TGTGCCAGCAGCGTAGTAGGACAGGGCCATGGCTACACCTTC	CASSVVGQGHGYTF
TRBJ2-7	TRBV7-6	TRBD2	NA	TGTGCCAGCAGCTTTTCTAGCGGGAGTTACGAGCAGTACTTC	CASSFSSGSYEQYF
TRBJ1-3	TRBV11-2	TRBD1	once	TGTGCCAGCAGCCAACAGGGGAGCTCTGGAAACACCATATATTTT	CASSQQGSSGNTIYF
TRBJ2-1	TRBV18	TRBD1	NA	TGTGCCAGCTCCCCAGGACAGGTCGAGCAGTTCTTC	CASSPGQVEQFF
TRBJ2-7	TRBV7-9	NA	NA	TGTGCCAGCAGCGGTACCGGCAGGACCTACGAGCAGTACTTC	CASSGTGRTYEQYF
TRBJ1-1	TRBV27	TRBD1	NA	TGTGCCAGCAGTTTATCCCGGACAGGGTTCAACACTGAAGCTTTCTTT	CASSLSRTGFNTEAFF
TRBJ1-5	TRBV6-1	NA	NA	TGTGCCAGCGGGAGGCAGGCCGTTGACGATCAGCCCCAGCATTTT	CASGRQAVDDQPQHF
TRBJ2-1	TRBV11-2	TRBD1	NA	TGTGCCAGCAGCTACCGGGACAGGACCCACGATGAGCAGTTCTTC	CASSYRDRTHDEQFF
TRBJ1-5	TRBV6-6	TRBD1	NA	TGTGCCAGCAGTTACTCGATTGGGACAGGCGTTCATTTT	CASSYSIGTGVHF
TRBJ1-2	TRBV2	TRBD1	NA	TGTGCCAGCAGCAACCGGGACAGGGGCTATGGCTACACCTTC	CASSNRDRGYGYTF
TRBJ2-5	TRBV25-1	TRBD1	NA	TGTGCCAGCAGTAGTCCGGGACAGGGGGTAGGAGAGACCCAGTACTTC	CASSSPGQGVGETQYF
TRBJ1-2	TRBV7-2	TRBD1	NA	TGTGCCAGCAGCTTAACCCTGGGACAGGGTAGAAACTATGGCTACACCTTC	CASSLTLGQGRNYGYTF
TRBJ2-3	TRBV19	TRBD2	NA	TGTGCCAGTAGCCCACTAGCGGGAGGGTGGGATACGCAGTATTTT	CASSPLAGGWDTQYF
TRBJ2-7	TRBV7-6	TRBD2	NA	TGTGCCAGCAGTCGGACTAGCTCCTACGAGCAGTACTTC	CASSRTSSYEQYF
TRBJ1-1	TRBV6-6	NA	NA	TGTGCCAGCGGATACAGGGAGGGCGCTGAAGCTTTCTTT	CASGYREGAEAFF
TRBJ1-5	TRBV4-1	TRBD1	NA	TGCGCCAGCAGCCCGGGACAGGGATACCAGCCCCAGCATTTT	CASSPGQGYQPQHF
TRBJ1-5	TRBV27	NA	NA	TGTGCCAGCAGTATAGGGGCGGCCGCGGGGGCCCAGCATTTT	CASSIGAAAGAQHF
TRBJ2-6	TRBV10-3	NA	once	TGTGCCTCAAACTCACGGGCCAACGTCCTGACTTTC	CASNSRANVLTF
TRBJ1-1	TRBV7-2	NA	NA	TGTGCCAGCAGCTTAGCGAGGTCGGTGAACACTGAAGCTTTCTTT	CASSLARSVNTEAFF
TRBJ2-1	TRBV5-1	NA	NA	TGCGCCAGCAGCTTGGCCGAGACCTACAATGAGCAGTTCTTC	CASSLAETYNEQFF
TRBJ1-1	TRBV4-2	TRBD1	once	TGTGCCAGCAGCCAAGATTTCAGGGGGTCGGCCCTTGAAGCTTTCTTT	CASSQDFRGSALEAFF
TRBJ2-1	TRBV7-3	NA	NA	TGTGCCAGCAGCTTATCAGGACACAGCTCCTACAATGAGCAGTTCTTC	CASSLSGHSSYNEQFF
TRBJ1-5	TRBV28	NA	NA	TGTGCCAGCAGGACAAGCAATCAGCCCCAGCATTTT	CASRTSNQPQHF
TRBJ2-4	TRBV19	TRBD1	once	TGTGCCAGTTCTGACAGGGTCATTCAGTACTTC	CASSDRVIQYF
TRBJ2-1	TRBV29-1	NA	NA	TGCAGCGTTGACGGAGATCATGAGCAGTTCTTC	CSVDGDHEQFF
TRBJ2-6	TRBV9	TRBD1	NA	TGTGCCAGCAGCTCTACAGGGGGCGTAGCTGGGGCCAACGTCCTGACTTTC	CASSSTGGVAGANVLTF
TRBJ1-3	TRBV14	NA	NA	TGTGCCAGCAGCCAAGATGGGGAAGCGGGGCTACCCTCTGGAAACACCATATATTTT	CASSQDGEAGLPSGNTIYF
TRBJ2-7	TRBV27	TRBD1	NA	TGTGCCAGCAGCGGAGGGACAGGCTACGAGCAGTACTTC	CASSGGTGYEQYF
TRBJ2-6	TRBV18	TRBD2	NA	TGTGCCAGCTCCTCCGGGACTAGCGGCCTCTCTGGGGCCAACGTCCTGACTTTC	CASSSGTSGLSGANVLTF
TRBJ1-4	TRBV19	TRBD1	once	TGTGCCAGTAGTATCGGGACAGGGGTTCGTGAAAAACTGTTTTTT	CASSIGTGVREKLFF